This TCR beta chain was observed in a study of control samples from healthy donors and cancer patients. Method: immunoSEQ multiplex PCR; TCRdb's copy keeps in-frame clones and lacks some. The sample consists of approximately 49,000 clones, approximately 89% of them appearing once. The germline gives CDR1 MNHEY, CDR2 SVGAGI. The CDR3 loop spans 14 amino acids. V lost 7 bases, J lost 4 bases, and 7 bases stayed unmatched. V gene TRBV6-5 combines with J gene TRBJ2-3; 8 bases are shared with TRBD2. Sequencing was performed on PBMCs. The clonotype originates from a man between 35 and 55 years old with colorectal cancer. The CDR3 nucleotides read TGTGCCAGCACGACGGGAGGGCGTCCAGATACGCAGTATTTT. Encoded protein: CASTTGGRPDTQYF.